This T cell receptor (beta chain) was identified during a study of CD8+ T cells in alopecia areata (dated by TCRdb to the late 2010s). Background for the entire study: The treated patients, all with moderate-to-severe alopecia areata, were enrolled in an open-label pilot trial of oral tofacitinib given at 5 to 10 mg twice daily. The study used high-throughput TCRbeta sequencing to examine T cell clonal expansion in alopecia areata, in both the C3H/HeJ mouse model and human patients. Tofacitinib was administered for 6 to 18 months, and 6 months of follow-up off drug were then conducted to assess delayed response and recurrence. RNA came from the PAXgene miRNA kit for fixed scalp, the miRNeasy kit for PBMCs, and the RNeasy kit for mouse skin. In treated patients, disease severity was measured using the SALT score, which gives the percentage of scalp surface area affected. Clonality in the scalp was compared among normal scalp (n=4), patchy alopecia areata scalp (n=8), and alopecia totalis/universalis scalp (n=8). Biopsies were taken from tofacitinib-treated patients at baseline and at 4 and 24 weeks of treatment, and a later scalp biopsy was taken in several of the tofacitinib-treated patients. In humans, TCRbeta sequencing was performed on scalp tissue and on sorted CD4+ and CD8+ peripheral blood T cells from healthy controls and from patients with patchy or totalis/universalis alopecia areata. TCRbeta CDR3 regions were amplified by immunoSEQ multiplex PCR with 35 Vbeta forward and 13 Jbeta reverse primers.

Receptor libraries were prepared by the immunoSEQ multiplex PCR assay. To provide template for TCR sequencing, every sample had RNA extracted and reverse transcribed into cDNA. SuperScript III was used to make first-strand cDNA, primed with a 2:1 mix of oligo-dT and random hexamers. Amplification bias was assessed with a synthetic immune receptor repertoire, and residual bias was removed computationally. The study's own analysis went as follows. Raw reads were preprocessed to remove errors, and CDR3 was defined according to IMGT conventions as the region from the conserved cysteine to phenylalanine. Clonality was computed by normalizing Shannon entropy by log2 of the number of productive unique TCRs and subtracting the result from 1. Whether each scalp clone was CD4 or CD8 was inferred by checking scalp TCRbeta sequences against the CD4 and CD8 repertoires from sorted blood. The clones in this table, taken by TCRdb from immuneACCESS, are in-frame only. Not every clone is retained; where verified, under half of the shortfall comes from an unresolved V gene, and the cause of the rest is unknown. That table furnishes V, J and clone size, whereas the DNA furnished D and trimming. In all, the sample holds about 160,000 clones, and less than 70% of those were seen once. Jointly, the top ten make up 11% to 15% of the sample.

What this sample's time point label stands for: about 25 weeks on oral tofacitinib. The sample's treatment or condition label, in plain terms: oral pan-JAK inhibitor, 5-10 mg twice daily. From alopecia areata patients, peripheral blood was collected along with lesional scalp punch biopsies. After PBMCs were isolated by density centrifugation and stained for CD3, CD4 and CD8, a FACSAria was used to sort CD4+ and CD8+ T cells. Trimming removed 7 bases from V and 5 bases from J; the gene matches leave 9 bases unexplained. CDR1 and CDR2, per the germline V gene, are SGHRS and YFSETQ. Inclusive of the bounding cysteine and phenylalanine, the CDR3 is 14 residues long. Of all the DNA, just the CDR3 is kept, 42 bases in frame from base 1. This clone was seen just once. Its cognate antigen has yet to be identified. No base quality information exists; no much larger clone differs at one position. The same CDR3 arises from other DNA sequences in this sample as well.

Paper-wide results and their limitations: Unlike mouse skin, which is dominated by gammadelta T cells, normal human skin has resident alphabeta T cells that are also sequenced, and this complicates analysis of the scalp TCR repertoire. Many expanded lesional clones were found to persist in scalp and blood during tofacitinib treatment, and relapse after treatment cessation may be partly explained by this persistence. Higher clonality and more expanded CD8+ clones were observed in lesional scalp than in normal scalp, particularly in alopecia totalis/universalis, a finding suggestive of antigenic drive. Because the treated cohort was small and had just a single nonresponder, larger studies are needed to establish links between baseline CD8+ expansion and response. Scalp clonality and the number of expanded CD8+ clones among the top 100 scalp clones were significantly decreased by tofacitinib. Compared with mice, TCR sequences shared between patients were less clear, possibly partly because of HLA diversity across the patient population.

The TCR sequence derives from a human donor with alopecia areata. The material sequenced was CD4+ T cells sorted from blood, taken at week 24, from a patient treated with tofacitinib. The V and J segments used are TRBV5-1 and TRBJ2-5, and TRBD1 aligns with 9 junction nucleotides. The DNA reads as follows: TGCGCCAGCTCGACGGGACAGGGAGGGGAGACCCAGTACTTC. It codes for CASSTGQGGETQYF. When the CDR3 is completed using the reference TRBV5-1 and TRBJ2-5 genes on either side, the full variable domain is KAGVTQTPRYLIKTRGQQVTLSCSPISGHRSVSWYQQTPGQGLQFLFEYFSETQRNKGNFPGRFSGRQFSNSRSEMNVSTLELGDSALYLCASSTGQGGETQYFGPGTRLLVL.